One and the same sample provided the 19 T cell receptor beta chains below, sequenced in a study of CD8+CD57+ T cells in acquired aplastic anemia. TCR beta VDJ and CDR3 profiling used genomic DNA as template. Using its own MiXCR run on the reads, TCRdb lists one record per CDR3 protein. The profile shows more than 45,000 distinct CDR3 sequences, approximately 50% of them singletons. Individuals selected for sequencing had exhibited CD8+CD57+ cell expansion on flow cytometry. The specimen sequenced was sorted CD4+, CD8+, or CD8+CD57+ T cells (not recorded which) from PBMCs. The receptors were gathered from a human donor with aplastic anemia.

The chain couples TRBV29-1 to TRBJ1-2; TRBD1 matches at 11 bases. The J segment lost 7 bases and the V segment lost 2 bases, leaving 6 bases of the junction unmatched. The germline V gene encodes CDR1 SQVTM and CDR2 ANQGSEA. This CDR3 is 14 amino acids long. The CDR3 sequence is CSVEQDRGLGGYTF. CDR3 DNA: TGCAGCGTTGAACAGGACAGGGGGCTTGGTGGCTACACCTTC. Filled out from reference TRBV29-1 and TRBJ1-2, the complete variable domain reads SAVISQKPSRDICQRGTSLTIQCQVDSQVTMMFWYRQQPGQSLTLIATANQGSEATYESGFVIDKFPISRPNLTFSTLTVSNMSPEDSSIYLCSVEQDRGLGGYTFGSGTRLTVV.

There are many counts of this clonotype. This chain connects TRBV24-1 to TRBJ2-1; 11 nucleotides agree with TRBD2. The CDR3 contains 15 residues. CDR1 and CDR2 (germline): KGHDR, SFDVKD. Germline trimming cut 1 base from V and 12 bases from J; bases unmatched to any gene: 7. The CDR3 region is CATSDFASGGRRQFF. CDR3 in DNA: TGTGCCACCAGTGATTTCGCTAGCGGGGGGCGACGGCAGTTCTTC.

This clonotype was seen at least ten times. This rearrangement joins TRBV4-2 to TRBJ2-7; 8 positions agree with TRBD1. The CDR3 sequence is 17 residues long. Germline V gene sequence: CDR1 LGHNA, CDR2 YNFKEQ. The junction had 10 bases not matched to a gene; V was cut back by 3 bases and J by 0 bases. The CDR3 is CASSQGMGDRSSYEQYF. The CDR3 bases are TGTGCCAGCAGCCAGGGGATGGGGGACAGGAGCTCCTACGAGCAGTACTTC.

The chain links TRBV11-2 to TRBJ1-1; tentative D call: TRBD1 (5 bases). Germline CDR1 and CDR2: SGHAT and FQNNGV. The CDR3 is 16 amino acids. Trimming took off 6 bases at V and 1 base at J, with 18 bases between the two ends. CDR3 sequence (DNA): TGTGCCAGCAGTTACAAGACAGCCGGAGAGAACACTGAAGCTTTCTTT. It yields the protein CASSYKTAGENTEAFF.

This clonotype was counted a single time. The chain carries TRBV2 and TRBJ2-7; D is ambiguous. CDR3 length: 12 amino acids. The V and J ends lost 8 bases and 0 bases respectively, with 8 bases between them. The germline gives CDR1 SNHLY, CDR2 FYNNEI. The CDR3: CASQSLSYEQYF. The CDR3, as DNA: TGTGCCAGCCAATCTCTCTCCTACGAGCAGTACTTC.

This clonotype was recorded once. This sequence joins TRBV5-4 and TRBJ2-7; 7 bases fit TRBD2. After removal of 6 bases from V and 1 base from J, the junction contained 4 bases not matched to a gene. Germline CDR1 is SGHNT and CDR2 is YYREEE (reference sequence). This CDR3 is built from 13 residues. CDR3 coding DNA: TGTGCCAGCATTCGGGACTATTCCTACGAGCAGTACTTC. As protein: CASIRDYSYEQYF. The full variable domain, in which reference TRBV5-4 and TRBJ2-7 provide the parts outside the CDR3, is ETGVTQSPTHLIKTRGQQVTLRCSSQSGHNTVSWYQQALGQGPQFIFQYYREEENGRGNFPPRFSGLQFPNYSSELNVNALELDDSALYLCASIRDYSYEQYFGPGTRLTVT.

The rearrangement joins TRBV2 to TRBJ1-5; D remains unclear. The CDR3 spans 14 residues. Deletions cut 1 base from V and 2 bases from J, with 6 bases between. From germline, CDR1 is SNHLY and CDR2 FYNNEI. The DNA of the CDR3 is TGTGCCAGCAGTGAAGGTGATGGCAATCAGCCCCAGCATTTT. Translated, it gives CASSEGDGNQPQHF.

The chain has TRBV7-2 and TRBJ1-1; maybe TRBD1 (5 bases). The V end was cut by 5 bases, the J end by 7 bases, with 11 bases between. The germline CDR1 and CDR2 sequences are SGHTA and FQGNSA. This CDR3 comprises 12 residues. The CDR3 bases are TGTGCCAGCAGCCCCCAGGGAGGTGAAGCTTTCTTT. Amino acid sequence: CASSPQGGEAFF.

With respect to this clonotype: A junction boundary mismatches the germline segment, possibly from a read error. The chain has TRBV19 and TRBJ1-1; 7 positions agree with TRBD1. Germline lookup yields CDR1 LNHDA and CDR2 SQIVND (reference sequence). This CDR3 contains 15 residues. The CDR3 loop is CASGTLTGQNTEAFF. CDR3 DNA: TGTGCCAGTGGTACATTGACAGGGCAGAACACTGAGGCTTTCTTT.

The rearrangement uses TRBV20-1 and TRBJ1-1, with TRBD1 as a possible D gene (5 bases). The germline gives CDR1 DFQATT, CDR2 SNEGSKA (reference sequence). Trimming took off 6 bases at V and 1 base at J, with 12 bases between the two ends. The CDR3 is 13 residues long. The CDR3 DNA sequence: TGCAGTGCCCTACTCGGGGGGAACACTGAAGCTTTCTTT. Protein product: CSALLGGNTEAFF.

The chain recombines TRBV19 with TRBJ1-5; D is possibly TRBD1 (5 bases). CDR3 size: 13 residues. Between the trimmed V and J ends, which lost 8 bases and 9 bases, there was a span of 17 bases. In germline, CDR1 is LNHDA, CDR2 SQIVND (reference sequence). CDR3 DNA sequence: TGTGCCAGTCGGACCCTAACAAGGGGGCCCCAGCATTTT. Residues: CASRTLTRGPQHF.

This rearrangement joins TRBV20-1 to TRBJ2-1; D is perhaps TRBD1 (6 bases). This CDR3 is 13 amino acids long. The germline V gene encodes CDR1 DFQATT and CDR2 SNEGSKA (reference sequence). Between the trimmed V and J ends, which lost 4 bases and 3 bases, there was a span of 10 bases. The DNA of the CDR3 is TGCAGTGCTACAGGGGCGGACTACAATGAGCAGTTCTTC. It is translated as CSATGADYNEQFF.

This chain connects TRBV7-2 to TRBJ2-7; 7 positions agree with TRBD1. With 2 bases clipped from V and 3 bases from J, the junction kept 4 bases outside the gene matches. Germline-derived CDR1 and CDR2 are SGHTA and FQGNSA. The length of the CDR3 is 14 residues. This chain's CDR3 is CASSLRSGGYEQYF. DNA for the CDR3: TGTGCCAGCAGCTTAAGGTCAGGGGGCTACGAGCAGTACTTC.

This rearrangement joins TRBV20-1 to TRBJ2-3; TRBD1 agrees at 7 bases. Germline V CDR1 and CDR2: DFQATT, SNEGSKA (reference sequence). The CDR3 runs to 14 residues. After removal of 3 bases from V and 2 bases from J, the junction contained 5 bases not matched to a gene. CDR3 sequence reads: CSASGTAFTDTQYF. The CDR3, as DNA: TGCAGTGCTAGCGGGACAGCGTTCACAGATACGCAGTATTTT.

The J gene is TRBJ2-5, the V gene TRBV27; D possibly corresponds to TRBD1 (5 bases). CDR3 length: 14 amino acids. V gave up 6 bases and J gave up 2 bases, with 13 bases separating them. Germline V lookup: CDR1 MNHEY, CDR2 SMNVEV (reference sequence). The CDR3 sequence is CASRTGIPQETQYF. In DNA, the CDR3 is TGTGCCAGCAGAACAGGCATACCACAAGAGACCCAGTACTTC.

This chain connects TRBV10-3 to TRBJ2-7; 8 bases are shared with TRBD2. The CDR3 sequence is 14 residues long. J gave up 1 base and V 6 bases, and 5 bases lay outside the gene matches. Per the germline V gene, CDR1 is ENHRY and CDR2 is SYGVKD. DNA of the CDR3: TGTGCCATCAGGAACTCGGGAGGGTCCTACGAGCAGTACTTC. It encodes CAIRNSGGSYEQYF.

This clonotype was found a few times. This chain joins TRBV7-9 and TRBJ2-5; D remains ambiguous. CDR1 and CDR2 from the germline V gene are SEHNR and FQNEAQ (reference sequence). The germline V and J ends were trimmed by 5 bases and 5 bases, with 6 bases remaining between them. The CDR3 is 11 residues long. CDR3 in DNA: TGTGCCAGCAGCCCCGTTGAGACCCAGTACTTC. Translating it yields CASSPVETQYF. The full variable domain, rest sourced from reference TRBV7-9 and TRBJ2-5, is DTGVSQNPRHKITKRGQNVTFRCDPISEHNRLYWYRQTLGQGPEFLTYFQNEAQLEKSRLLSDRFSAERPKGSFSTLEIQRTEQGDSAMYLCASSPVETQYFGPGTRLLVL.

In DNA form, the CDR3 reads TGTGCCAGCAGTGAATTGGGCTCTGGAAACACCATATATTTT. Translating it yields CASSELGSGNTIYF. The chain has TRBV25-1 and TRBJ1-3; no definite D call. Looked up from germline, CDR1 is MGHDK and CDR2 is SYGVNS. The germline V and J ends were trimmed by 1 base and 0 bases, with 4 bases remaining between them. The CDR3 is 14 amino acids.

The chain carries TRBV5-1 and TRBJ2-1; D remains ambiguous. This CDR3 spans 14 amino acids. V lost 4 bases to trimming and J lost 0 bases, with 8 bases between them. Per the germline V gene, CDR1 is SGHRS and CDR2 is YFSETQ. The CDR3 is CASSRAISYNEQFF. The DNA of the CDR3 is TGCGCCAGCAGCCGGGCCATCTCCTACAATGAGCAGTTCTTC. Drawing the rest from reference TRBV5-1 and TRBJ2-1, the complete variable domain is KAGVTQTPRYLIKTRGQQVTLSCSPISGHRSVSWYQQTPGQGLQFLFEYFSETQRNKGNFPGRFSGRQFSNSRSEMNVSTLELGDSALYLCASSRAISYNEQFFGPGTRLTVL.